A single sample is the source of the 29 T cell receptor beta chains below, sequenced in a study of blood T cell repertoires in COVID-19 (TCRdb year 2020). Receptor libraries were prepared by the immunoSEQ multiplex PCR assay. This immuneACCESS table, as held by TCRdb, lists in-frame sequences with V and J called but not all clones. Of the missing ones, under half trace to an unresolved V gene in checked studies; the others have no known cause. This sample holds 140,000 or so clones; 80% to 90% were observed only once. The top ten clones comprise around 10% of the sample. The sequenced sample consisted of peripheral blood. All receptors come from a woman at least 80 years old with acute or convalescent COVID-19.

The rearrangement joins TRBV19 to TRBJ1-1; no definite D call. There are 14 residues in the CDR3. CDR1 LNHDA and CDR2 SQIVND come from the germline V gene (reference sequence). With 0 bases removed from V and 1 base from J, the gap between germline ends came to 6 bases. The CDR3 DNA follows: TGTGCCAGTAGTATAGAACAGACGAACACTGAAGCTTTCTTT. This encodes CASSIEQTNTEAFF. Full variable domain (outside the CDR3, taken from reference TRBV19 and TRBJ1-1): DGGITQSPKYLFRKEGQNVTLSCEQNLNHDAMYWYRQDPGQGLRLIYYSQIVNDFQKGDIAEGYSVSREKKESFPLTVTSAQKNPTAFYLCASSIEQTNTEAFFGQGTRLTVV.

The rearrangement joins TRBV7-6 to TRBJ1-5, with D tentatively TRBD1 (5 bases). V lost 2 bases, J lost 9 bases, and 11 bases lay in between. CDR1 and CDR2 (germline): SGHVS, FNYEAQ. The CDR3 is 13 residues long. The CDR3 is CASSLKPGGPQHF. The CDR3 DNA reads as TGTGCCAGCAGCTTAAAGCCGGGGGGGCCCCAGCATTTT.

The chain employs TRBV7-2 and TRBJ1-5; maybe TRBD1 (6 bases). V lost 3 bases to trimming and J lost 5 bases, with 11 bases between them. Germline V lookup: CDR1 SGHTA, CDR2 FQGNSA. The CDR3 runs 14 residues. CDR3 in DNA: TGTGCCAGCAGCTTGACCAGGGGTGATCAGCCCCAGCATTTT. Amino acids: CASSLTRGDQPQHF. The variable domain in full, with the rest retrieved from reference TRBV7-2 and TRBJ1-5, is GAGVSQSPSNKVTEKGKDVELRCDPISGHTALYWYRQSLGQGLEFLIYFQGNSAPDKSGLPSDRFSAERTGGSVSTLTIQRTQQEDSAVYLCASSLTRGDQPQHFGDGTRLSIL.

The chain combines TRBV19 with TRBJ1-1, with D possibly TRBD1 on 6 matching bases. Trimming cost V 6 bases and J 1 base, with 9 bases left between them. Looked up from germline, CDR1 is LNHDA and CDR2 is SQIVND (reference sequence). This CDR3 has 13 residues. CDR3 amino acids: CASRMTGNTEAFF. The CDR3 DNA reads as TGTGCCAGTAGGATGACAGGGAACACTGAAGCTTTCTTT.

The V gene is TRBV12-5, the J gene TRBJ1-2; D is undetermined. V shed 8 bases and J shed 0 bases, with 7 bases lying between them. This CDR3 spans 12 amino acids. Germline loops: CDR1 LGHNT, CDR2 FRNRAP. The CDR3 reads CASTVANYGYTF. The CDR3 bases are TGTGCTAGTACAGTAGCTAACTATGGCTACACCTTC.

As for this clone: Other DNA sequences in the same sample also yield this CDR3. The V call is TRBV5-1, the J call TRBJ1-1; D gene ambiguous. Trimming left V 0 bases short and J 1 base short, with 10 bases between. Germline lookup yields CDR1 SGHRS and CDR2 YFSETQ. The CDR3 runs 15 residues. The CDR3 region has the DNA TGCGCCAGCAGCTTGGTGGCAGGAGGGAACACTGAAGCTTTCTTT. Translated: CASSLVAGGNTEAFF. Using reference TRBV5-1 and TRBJ1-1 for the parts outside the CDR3, the full variable domain is KAGVTQTPRYLIKTRGQQVTLSCSPISGHRSVSWYQQTPGQGLQFLFEYFSETQRNKGNFPGRFSGRQFSNSRSEMNVSTLELGDSALYLCASSLVAGGNTEAFFGQGTRLTVV.

CDR3 amino acids: CASSMEQGGTEAFF. Written as DNA, the CDR3 is TGTGCCAGTAGTATGGAGCAGGGAGGCACTGAAGCTTTCTTT. The V call is TRBV19, the J call TRBJ1-1; possibly TRBD1 for D (5 bases). Germline loops: CDR1 LNHDA, CDR2 SQIVND (reference sequence). Trimming removed 3 bases from V and 4 bases from J, with 12 bases in between. The CDR3 length is 14 residues.

This chain links TRBV6-5 with TRBJ1-1; 7 positions match TRBD1. V lost 2 bases, J lost 1 base, and 7 bases stayed unmatched. This CDR3 is 16 amino acids long. CDR1 is MNHEY and CDR2 is SVGAGI in the germline V gene. In DNA, the CDR3 is TGTGCCAGCAGTTACGGGGACAGCCGGGGGAACACTGAAGCTTTCTTT. This codes for CASSYGDSRGNTEAFF.

The rearrangement uses TRBV7-9 and TRBJ2-5; TRBD1 matches at 7 bases. Trimming at V came to 6 bases and at J to 4 bases, leaving 14 bases not matched to a gene. This CDR3 is 16 amino acids long. CDR1 is SEHNR, CDR2 FQNEAQ, per germline (reference sequence). The CDR3 region has the DNA TGTGCCAGCAGATACAACGTCCAGGGGGTAGGAGAGACCCAGTACTTC. Translating gives CASRYNVQGVGETQYF.

The CDR3 is CASSKWTGGWDQPQHF. The CDR3 nucleotides read TGTGCCAGCAGCAAATGGACAGGGGGCTGGGACCAGCCCCAGCATTTT. The V and J genes are TRBV21-1 and TRBJ1-5; the table's D call TRBD1 went unverified against the DNA. TRBV21-1 is deemed a pseudogene. This CDR3 has 16 residues.

The gene calls are TRBV6-4 and TRBJ1-2, with TRBD1 identical over 8 bases. CDR3 length: 14 residues. The J segment lost 5 bases and the V segment lost 5 bases, leaving 7 bases of the junction unmatched. Looked up from germline, CDR1 is MRHNA and CDR2 is SNTAGT. CDR3 amino acids: CASSSGTGPYGYTF. The CDR3 nucleotides read TGTGCCAGCAGTTCCGGGACAGGCCCTTATGGCTACACCTTC.

Only a few counts were recorded for this clone. The gene calls are TRBV28 and TRBJ1-4; 7 bases fit TRBD1. Germline CDR1 is MDHEN and CDR2 is SYDVKM. With V trimmed by 3 bases and J by 6 bases, 10 bases remained unmatched. This CDR3 contains 16 residues. The CDR3 DNA follows: TGTGCCAGCAGTTTCCTCGGACAGGCCGGTCATGAAAAACTGTTTTTT. Encoded protein: CASSFLGQAGHEKLFF. Complete variable domain (other parts from reference TRBV28 and TRBJ1-4): DVKVTQSSRYLVKRTGEKVFLECVQDMDHENMFWYRQDPGLGLRLIYFSYDVKMKEKGDIPEGYSVSREKKERFSLILESASTNQTSMYLCASSFLGQAGHEKLFFGSGTQLSVL.

The rearrangement links TRBV29-1 to TRBJ1-2; D is ambiguous. Germline-derived CDR1 and CDR2 are SQVTM and ANQGSEA. The V and J ends lost 6 bases and 7 bases respectively, with 18 bases between them. The CDR3 totals 13 residues. This CDR3 reads CSVARGGLGGYTF. The CDR3 DNA reads as TGCAGCGTGGCACGAGGAGGGCTCGGTGGCTACACCTTC. The entire variable domain, with the rest obtained from reference TRBV29-1 and TRBJ1-2, is as follows: SAVISQKPSRDICQRGTSLTIQCQVDSQVTMMFWYRQQPGQSLTLIATANQGSEATYESGFVIDKFPISRPNLTFSTLTVSNMSPEDSSIYLCSVARGGLGGYTFGSGTRLTVV.

This rearrangement joins TRBV7-9 to TRBJ1-1; no clear D. The germline CDR1 and CDR2 sequences are SEHNR and FQNEAQ (reference sequence). The CDR3 is 13 residues long. The ends were cut back, 2 bases at V and 3 bases at J, with 7 bases in the middle. The CDR3 sequence is CASSLQRDTEAFF. The CDR3 bases are TGTGCCAGCAGCTTACAACGGGACACTGAAGCTTTCTTT.

V usage is TRBV12-3 or TRBV12-4 and J usage is TRBJ1-1, with unresolved D. The CDR3 loop spans 12 amino acids. Trimming left V 6 bases short and J 3 bases short, with 8 bases between. CDR3 DNA sequence: TGTGCCAGCAGCAACACCGACACTGAAGCTTTCTTT. The encoded protein is CASSNTDTEAFF.

This clone was detected only once. The DNA for the CDR3 is TGCGCCAGCAGCCCTGACAGGGGAGGGTTGACTGAAGCTTTCTTT. Its translation is CASSPDRGGLTEAFF. The chain is built from TRBV5-1 and TRBJ1-1; 8 positions agree with TRBD1. The J segment lost 5 bases and the V segment lost 4 bases, leaving 10 bases of the junction unmatched. There are 15 residues in the CDR3. Germline V gene sequence: CDR1 SGHRS, CDR2 YFSETQ.

The J gene is TRBJ2-5, the V gene TRBV27; D gene ambiguous. V shed 0 bases and J shed 7 bases, with 12 bases lying between them. The CDR3 spans 14 residues. The germline CDR1 and CDR2 sequences are MNHEY and SMNVEV (reference sequence). CDR3 residues: CASSLSGTSGTQYF. DNA of the CDR3: TGTGCCAGCAGTTTATCGGGCACCTCAGGGACCCAGTACTTC.

This chain links TRBV6-5 with TRBJ2-7; TRBD1 is a possible D gene (5 bases). Germline CDR1 and CDR2: MNHEY and SVGAGI. V shed 8 bases and J shed 5 bases, with 16 bases lying between them. The CDR3 runs to 13 residues. The CDR3: CASARVGANEQYF. The DNA for the CDR3 is TGTGCCAGCGCCAGGGTTGGGGCCAACGAGCAGTACTTC.

The CDR3 sequence is CASSLTGDTPNYGYTF. CDR3 DNA sequence: TGCGCCAGCAGCCTCACAGGGGATACCCCTAACTATGGCTACACCTTC. The J gene is TRBJ1-2, the V gene TRBV5-1, with TRBD1 matching 7 bases. Trimming removed 4 bases from V and 0 bases from J; junction bases left unmatched: 9. The CDR3 totals 16 residues. Germline values: CDR1 SGHRS, CDR2 YFSETQ.

The V gene is TRBV9, the J gene TRBJ1-4, with 8 bases matching TRBD1. This CDR3 comprises 18 residues. In germline, CDR1 is SGDLS, CDR2 YYNGEE. The V gene end was trimmed by 1 base and the J gene end by 3 bases; junction bases not matched to a gene: 11. In nucleotides, the CDR3 is TGTGCCAGCAGCGTATCCGGCAGGGGGCAGACGGCTAATGAAAAACTGTTTTTT. This translates into CASSVSGRGQTANEKLFF.

A word on this clone: Other DNA sequences in this specimen translate into the identical CDR3. The chain combines TRBV18 with TRBJ2-3; the D is unclear. The CDR3 spans 13 residues. Germline lookup yields CDR1 KGHSH and CDR2 LQKENI. V was shortened by 0 bases and J by 3 bases, with 4 bases between the two germline ends. CDR3 DNA sequence: TGTGCCAGCTCACCACCCTCGACAGATACGCAGTATTTT. Translating it yields CASSPPSTDTQYF.

The sample holds a few counts of this clone. This chain connects TRBV7-2 to TRBJ2-7, with D possibly TRBD1 on 5 matching bases. This CDR3 has 15 residues. Germline lookup yields CDR1 SGHTA and CDR2 FQGNSA. Trimming took 5 bases from V and 3 from J, leaving 17 bases between them. CDR3 DNA: TGTGCCAGCAGCCGTACCCCAGGGTCGGGCTACGAGCAGTACTTC. Protein product: CASSRTPGSGYEQYF.

CDR3 in amino acids: CASSSPGANTEAFF. In DNA form, the CDR3 reads TGTGCCAGCAGCTCACCGGGAGCCAACACTGAAGCTTTCTTT. This chain links TRBV7-9 with TRBJ1-1; no clear D gene. Germline CDR1 reads SEHNR; CDR2 reads FQNEAQ (reference sequence). CDR3 size: 14 residues. The V end was cut by 4 bases, the J end by 2 bases, with 11 bases between. The full variable domain, in which reference TRBV7-9 and TRBJ1-1 provide the parts outside the CDR3, is DTGVSQNPRHKITKRGQNVTFRCDPISEHNRLYWYRQTLGQGPEFLTYFQNEAQLEKSRLLSDRFSAERPKGSFSTLEIQRTEQGDSAMYLCASSSPGANTEAFFGQGTRLTVV.

V and J are TRBV27 and TRBJ1-1; weak D call: TRBD1 (6 bases). CDR3 length: 14 amino acids. Germline V gene lookup returns CDR1 MNHEY and CDR2 SMNVEV (reference sequence). The V end lost 5 bases, the J end lost 2 bases, and 12 bases lay between the germline ends. CDR3 region: CASSQGFLNTEAFF. CDR3 DNA sequence: TGTGCCAGCAGTCAGGGGTTTTTAAACACTGAAGCTTTCTTT.

The chain uses TRBV5-1 and TRBJ2-5; the D gene is possibly TRBD2 (5 bases). CDR1 is SGHRS and CDR2 is YFSETQ in the germline V gene. V was shortened by 4 bases and J by 3 bases, with 10 bases between the two germline ends. CDR3 length: 13 residues. The CDR3 loop is CASSAGLKETQYF. In DNA, the CDR3 is TGCGCCAGCAGCGCAGGACTCAAAGAGACCCAGTACTTC.

This chain connects TRBV18 to TRBJ1-3; 11 positions agree with TRBD1. Per germline, CDR1 KGHSH and CDR2 LQKENI. J gave up 3 bases and V 3 bases, and 1 base lay outside the gene matches. This CDR3 comprises 15 residues. The CDR3 DNA sequence: TGTGCCAGCTCACCGGACAGGGGGCATGGAAACACCATATATTTT. Protein: CASSPDRGHGNTIYF.

This clone showed up just a few times. The V gene is TRBV5-1, the J gene TRBJ1-4, with 7 bases identical to TRBD1. J lost 7 bases, V lost 4 bases, and 10 bases had no gene match. Germline values: CDR1 SGHRS, CDR2 YFSETQ. The CDR3 is 15 residues long. This CDR3 reads CASSIGDSQGEKLFF. CDR3 coding DNA: TGCGCCAGCAGCATTGGGGACAGTCAGGGTGAAAAACTGTTTTTT.

This chain links TRBV2 with TRBJ1-3; D is unresolved. In germline, CDR1 is SNHLY, CDR2 FYNNEI. With 10 bases removed from V and 7 bases from J, the gap between germline ends came to 14 bases. This CDR3 contains 12 residues. The CDR3 nucleotides read TGTGCCATTCAGGCTTACGACAACACCATATATTTT. It encodes CAIQAYDNTIYF.

The V call is TRBV2, the J call TRBJ1-1; no definite D call. CDR1 and CDR2 (germline): SNHLY, FYNNEI. This CDR3 contains 12 residues. V was trimmed by 6 bases and J by 7 bases, leaving 12 bases between them. The CDR3 spells CASRRSPGEAFF. DNA of the CDR3: TGTGCCAGCAGGCGTTCCCCCGGTGAAGCTTTCTTT.